This T cell receptor beta chain was identified during a study of T cell repertoires in cytomegalovirus infection. Looking at the study overall: It was recently identified HLA-C-restricted and well-studied HLA-B-restricted CMV epitopes that the study used. Both CMV infection and a matching HLA type were indicated by public TCR beta signatures. Overall study findings and caveats: The cumulative frequency of public TCR beta families identified carriers of CMV plus the relevant HLA. CMV-specific TCR beta clonotypes restricted by HLA-C were the ones dominating the ex vivo response.

In the case of this clonotype: The antigen remains undetermined.

Each CDR3 protein gets one entry after TCRdb re-called the reads with MiXCR. The data contain 750,000 to 950,000 distinct CDR3 sequences, about 28% of them seen just once; the ten biggest clones take up roughly 14%. Trimming shortened V by 3 bases and J by 5 bases, and 4 bases separated the two germline ends. Germline CDR1 and CDR2: KGHDR and SFDVKD. The CDR3 has 12 residues. This receptor was identified in a human donor in good health (CMV status not recorded). Some clones in this sample may be carry-over from other donors' samples. Sequencing used cultured CD8+ T cells from PBMCs, obtained from culture after CMV antigen stimulation. V gene TRBV24-1 combines with J gene TRBJ2-1; the D is unclear. The CDR3 DNA reads as TGTGCCACCAGTGATCTCGACAATGAGCAGTTCTTC. Residues: CATSDLDNEQFF.